The rows below give T cell receptor beta chains drawn from one sample of a study of neurological immune-mediated disorders. TCRdb independently ran MiXCR on the 5' RACE reads; one entry per CDR3 protein. The sample includes 20,000 to 30,000 distinct CDR3 sequences, 5% to 7% seen only once; the top ten take about 4.4%. Sequencing was carried out using PBMCs. These receptors were obtained from a woman aged 40-49 years in good health. Both conserved end residues are trimmed from each CDR3. The D gene is left open where the match is weak. Size tells how often a clone was seen (once, few, many) or the class of an expanded clone, and some rows leave it out.

cdr3_aa: ASSQDLGRAYEQY
v_call: TRBV14
clone_size: many
d_call: TRBD2
j_call: TRBJ2-7

cdr3_aa: ASSLDGVSTDTQY
v_call: TRBV5-1
clone_size: many
d_call: NA
j_call: TRBJ2-3

cdr3_aa: ASSQDFGNQPQH
v_call: TRBV3-1
clone_size: many
d_call: NA
j_call: TRBJ1-5

cdr3_aa: SAPPARAEETQY
v_call: TRBV20-1
clone_size: many
d_call: NA
j_call: TRBJ2-5

cdr3_aa: ASSPVAGGPVD
v_call: TRBV12-3/TRBV12-4
clone_size: many
d_call: TRBD2
j_call: TRBJ2-3

cdr3_aa: SAVRDRGLGQPQH
v_call: TRBV20-1
clone_size: many
d_call: TRBD1
j_call: TRBJ1-5

cdr3_aa: ASSQDRVNTDTQY
v_call: TRBV4-2
clone_size: many
d_call: NA
j_call: TRBJ2-3

cdr3_aa: SAQKGGTGRSYEQY
v_call: TRBV20-1
clone_size: many
d_call: TRBD1
j_call: TRBJ2-7

cdr3_aa: ASSPGDRSFYNEQF
v_call: TRBV28
clone_size: many
d_call: TRBD1
j_call: TRBJ2-1

cdr3_aa: ASSPTEYSNQPQH
v_call: TRBV18
clone_size: NA
d_call: NA
j_call: TRBJ1-5

cdr3_aa: ASSPQGWSQPQH
v_call: TRBV19
clone_size: many
d_call: NA
j_call: TRBJ1-5

cdr3_aa: SVASGSFSTHNEQF
v_call: TRBV29-1
clone_size: many
d_call: TRBD2
j_call: TRBJ2-1

cdr3_aa: SGTSGYNEQF
v_call: TRBV29-1
clone_size: many
d_call: TRBD2
j_call: TRBJ2-1

cdr3_aa: ASSLAVTALTDTQY
v_call: TRBV7-3
clone_size: many
d_call: NA
j_call: TRBJ2-3

cdr3_aa: SVAAAGQDYGYT
v_call: TRBV29-1
clone_size: many
d_call: TRBD1
j_call: TRBJ1-2

cdr3_aa: SAEQQGITYNEQF
v_call: TRBV20-1
clone_size: many
d_call: NA
j_call: TRBJ2-1

cdr3_aa: ASITSGSTYEQY
v_call: TRBV5-1
clone_size: NA
d_call: TRBD2
j_call: TRBJ2-7

cdr3_aa: ASSQAGVVETQY
v_call: TRBV28
clone_size: many
d_call: TRBD2
j_call: TRBJ2-5

cdr3_aa: ASSPKGLAGVGDTQY
v_call: TRBV18
clone_size: many
d_call: TRBD2
j_call: TRBJ2-3

cdr3_aa: ASSLAAEQY
v_call: TRBV7-2
clone_size: NA
d_call: NA
j_call: TRBJ2-7

cdr3_aa: SVWTGYGYT
v_call: TRBV29-1
clone_size: many
d_call: TRBD1
j_call: TRBJ1-2

cdr3_aa: ASSPDLGRTDTQY
v_call: TRBV12-3/TRBV12-4
clone_size: many
d_call: NA
j_call: TRBJ2-3

cdr3_aa: ASSLVSGSYQETQY
v_call: TRBV5-1
clone_size: many
d_call: TRBD2
j_call: TRBJ2-5

cdr3_aa: SAPLREDYEQY
v_call: TRBV20-1
clone_size: many
d_call: NA
j_call: TRBJ2-7

cdr3_aa: SARGTGDSRLAGWVPFSYEQY
v_call: TRBV20-1
clone_size: many
d_call: TRBD2
j_call: TRBJ2-7

cdr3_aa: ASSSNTGTDTQY
v_call: TRBV7-2
clone_size: many
d_call: NA
j_call: TRBJ2-3

cdr3_aa: ASTKGAGSYNEQF
v_call: TRBV6-1
clone_size: many
d_call: TRBD1
j_call: TRBJ2-1

cdr3_aa: ASSPLGLAGDNEQF
v_call: TRBV18
clone_size: few
d_call: TRBD2
j_call: TRBJ2-1

cdr3_aa: ASSSRTSGSSVDTQY
v_call: TRBV11-3
clone_size: NA
d_call: TRBD2
j_call: TRBJ2-3

cdr3_aa: SARWAVAGSYEQY
v_call: TRBV20-1
clone_size: many
d_call: TRBD2
j_call: TRBJ2-7

cdr3_aa: ASSQSSRTGGRRF
v_call: TRBV14
clone_size: many
d_call: TRBD2
j_call: TRBJ2-1

cdr3_aa: SASSIGAANYNEQF
v_call: TRBV20-1
clone_size: medium-sized
d_call: NA
j_call: TRBJ2-1

cdr3_aa: SVSGRGQGEAF
v_call: TRBV20-1
clone_size: many
d_call: NA
j_call: TRBJ1-1

cdr3_aa: ASSRILYEQY
v_call: TRBV28
clone_size: many
d_call: NA
j_call: TRBJ2-7

cdr3_aa: SAHQTGDTQY
v_call: TRBV20-1
clone_size: many
d_call: NA
j_call: TRBJ2-3

cdr3_aa: ASSQLAGKGDTQY
v_call: TRBV14
clone_size: many
d_call: TRBD2
j_call: TRBJ2-3

cdr3_aa: SAGVFRETQY
v_call: TRBV29-1
clone_size: many
d_call: NA
j_call: TRBJ2-5

cdr3_aa: ASSPIQGLAGHNEQF
v_call: TRBV7-2
clone_size: many
d_call: TRBD2
j_call: TRBJ2-1

cdr3_aa: ASSSELSTDTQY
v_call: TRBV5-1
clone_size: many
d_call: NA
j_call: TRBJ2-3

cdr3_aa: SAMDRVGEETQY
v_call: TRBV20-1
clone_size: many
d_call: TRBD1
j_call: TRBJ2-5

cdr3_aa: ASSTPAGGYEQY
v_call: TRBV6-2/TRBV6-3
clone_size: medium-sized
d_call: TRBD1
j_call: TRBJ2-7

cdr3_aa: ASSFQRPYREETQY
v_call: TRBV7-2
clone_size: many
d_call: NA
j_call: TRBJ2-5

cdr3_aa: ASSLGQGISYEQY
v_call: TRBV5-5
clone_size: NA
d_call: TRBD1
j_call: TRBJ2-7

cdr3_aa: ASSFRNEQY
v_call: TRBV5-6
clone_size: many
d_call: NA
j_call: TRBJ2-7

cdr3_aa: ASSPYSVDTQY
v_call: TRBV7-2
clone_size: many
d_call: NA
j_call: TRBJ2-3